The clone carrying this TCR beta chain was recorded a few times. This sample is part of a study of T cells in Graves' hyperthyroidism and ophthalmopathy. The V end lost 6 bases, the J end lost 0 bases, and 15 bases lay between the germline ends. The CDR3 has 16 residues. Looked up from germline, CDR1 is WSHSY and CDR2 is SAAADI. The investigators amplified TCR beta CDR3 regions from RNA transcripts. A first-round RT-PCR of the TCR CDR3 used the HTBI primer set. TCRdb analysed the multiplex PCR reads with MiXCR anew, one entry per CDR3 protein. The sample has roughly 630,000 distinct CDR3 sequences, 15% to 18% seen once.

The TCR originated in a woman aged 25 to 39 with Graves' hyperthyroidism. What was sequenced was blood. This sequence joins TRBV10-2 and TRBJ1-3; D call uncertain. CDR3 sequence: CASSLRDPSSGNTIYF. CDR3 coding DNA: TGCGCCAGCAGCCTCCGAGACCCGAGCTCTGGAAACACCATATATTTT.